This TCR beta chain was identified during a study of T cell responses to AZD1222 COVID-19 vaccine. Study information: Second-dose schedules of about 4 or about 12 weeks were combined.

This table comes from immunoSEQ multiplex PCR, and its TCRdb copy is limited to in-frame clones, with some not included. Among fewer than 130,000 clones, around 85% were seen once, and the ten largest hold around 4.6%. Trimming stripped 5 bases from V and 4 bases from J, with 9 bases between. This CDR3 spans 13 amino acids. In germline, CDR1 is MNHEY, CDR2 SVGAGI. Comments on this clone: No antigen is known for it.

Study-level points and caveats: Repertoire samples came only from after the peak T cell response. Among spike-specific TCRs, nearly half reportedly target unmutated variant regions. An increase in Spike-specific TCR breadth and depth was observed after two AZD1222 doses.

The TCR comes from an adult in good health. Specimen: peripheral blood, collected on day 0 of AZD1222 vaccination. The chain joins TRBV6-5 to TRBJ1-3; no firm D call. CDR3: CASSREGGNTIYF. For the CDR3, the DNA is TGTGCCAGCAGTCGCGAAGGCGGAAACACCATATATTTT.